This TCR beta chain was recorded in a study of regulatory T cells in long-lasting Graves disease. Study in general: Graves' patients with a new diagnosis had received antithyroid drugs under 3 months. Whole-study findings and limits: Thyroid tissue went unexamined; only peripheral blood was analyzed.

Comments on this clonotype: Its cognate antigen is unknown.

V dropped 6 bases and J dropped 5 bases, with 16 bases sitting between them. Germline CDR1 and CDR2: MNHNS and SASEGT. The CDR3 covers 14 residues. Time point defined: newly diagnosed GD, antithyroid drugs for less than 3 months. Isolated PBMC RNA provided the starting material for the TCR library. Building of the TCR beta libraries involved iRepertoire HTBI primers and Arm-PCR of CDR3 regions. MiXCR, applied by TCRdb to the multiplex PCR reads, yields one record per CDR3 protein. The repertoire holds about 400,000 distinct CDR3 sequences, with 15% as singletons. These data were likewise used in another study, on T cells in Graves' hyperthyroidism and ophthalmopathy. That work adds: Hyperthyroidism was newly diagnosed in patients aged 18 to 65 (duration under 2 months). HTBI primers were the set used in a first-round RT-PCR of the TCR CDR3.

This chain links TRBV6-1 with TRBJ1-2; D may be TRBD1 (5 bases). The sequence was obtained from a middle-aged woman with Graves disease. The specimen was peripheral blood mononuclear cells (PBMCs), collected at new diagnosis, from a patient treated with antithyroid drugs. CDR3 in amino acids: CASSEDTAPYGYTF. In DNA form, the CDR3 reads TGTGCCAGCAGCGAGGACACAGCCCCTTATGGCTACACCTTC.